Each of the 14 T cell receptor beta chains below was sequenced from the same sample in a study of cytomegalovirus exposure and HLA in healthy donors. The PCR contained 60 Vbeta and 13 Jbeta primers. The method was immunoSEQ multiplex PCR; TCRdb's version includes in-frame clones alone and lacks a portion of them. The table has 80,000 or so clones, 67% seen once. Sequencing was done on a sample of PBMCs. Source of these receptors: a woman aged 50 to 60 in good health and CMV-seropositive.

This clone was recorded once. The genes are TRBV19 and TRBJ1-1, with D unresolved. CDR1 LNHDA and CDR2 SQIVND come from the germline V gene (reference sequence). V was clipped by 7 bases and J by 1 base, with 7 bases between them. The CDR3 runs to 12 residues. Here the CDR3 DNA reads TGTGCCAGTATACGGGAGAACACTGAAGCTTTCTTT. Encoded protein: CASIRENTEAFF. The full variable domain, completed using reference TRBV19 and TRBJ1-1, is DGGITQSPKYLFRKEGQNVTLSCEQNLNHDAMYWYRQDPGQGLRLIYYSQIVNDFQKGDIAEGYSVSREKKESFPLTVTSAQKNPTAFYLCASIRENTEAFFGQGTRLTVV.

The V gene is TRBV19, the J gene TRBJ1-4, with 10 bases that match TRBD1. CDR3 length: 15 amino acids. Germline V gene data show CDR1 as LNHDA and CDR2 as SQIVND (reference sequence). Trimming at V came to 5 bases and at J to 5 bases, leaving 5 bases not matched to a gene. The CDR3 bases are TGTGCCAGTAGTTCCGGGACAGGGGAAAATGAAAAACTGTTTTTT. It is translated as CASSSGTGENEKLFF.

The gene calls are TRBV7-3 and TRBJ1-1; TRBD1 matches at 7 bases. There are 16 residues in the CDR3. Trimming removed 0 bases from V and 4 bases from J; junction bases left unmatched: 8. The germline V gene has CDR1 SGHTA and CDR2 FQGTGA. The CDR3 DNA is TGTGCCAGCAGCTTAACGGCCGGGACAGAGGGCACTGAAGCTTTCTTT. This translates into CASSLTAGTEGTEAFF.

This chain connects TRBV5-6 to TRBJ2-7, with 8 bases that match TRBD1. There are 14 residues in the CDR3. Trimming at V came to 3 bases and at J to 2 bases, leaving 4 bases not matched to a gene. The germline CDR1 and CDR2 sequences are SGHDT and YYEEEE. CDR3 protein: CASSSRTGTYEQYV. The CDR3 nucleotides read TGTGCCAGCAGCTCCCGGACAGGGACCTACGAGCAGTACGTC.

The J gene is TRBJ1-1, the V gene TRBV27; 10 bases agree with TRBD1. The CDR3 extends over 18 amino acids. The V gene's germline CDR1 is MNHEY and CDR2 SMNVEV (reference sequence). The trim removed 1 base at V and 0 bases at J, leaving 8 bases unmatched. The CDR3, as DNA: TGTGCCAGCAGTTTATATGGACAGGGGGTTGGCATGAACACTGAAGCTTTCTTT. Its translation is CASSLYGQGVGMNTEAFF.

The rearrangement joins TRBV5-1 to TRBJ1-1; D may be TRBD1 (5 bases). Germline V gives CDR1 SGHRS, CDR2 YFSETQ. Trimming removed 1 base at V and 4 bases at J, with 11 bases between. The CDR3 has 14 residues. CDR3 DNA sequence: TGCGCCAGCAGCTTGATGCAGGGAGGCACTGAAGCTTTCTTT. It encodes CASSLMQGGTEAFF.

This clone has only a few counts. V and J are TRBV6-4 and TRBJ1-4; 10 nucleotides agree with TRBD1. J was trimmed by 7 bases and V by 6 bases; bases with no gene match: 5. Germline V CDR1 and CDR2: MRHNA, SNTAGT. CDR3 length: 14 residues. The CDR3 protein is CASSPGTGAEKLFF. The CDR3 nucleotides read TGTGCCAGCAGCCCCGGGACAGGGGCTGAAAAACTGTTTTTT.

The genes are TRBV6-1 and TRBJ2-3, with 13 nucleotides matching TRBD2. Germline values: CDR1 MNHNS, CDR2 SASEGT. J was trimmed by 3 bases and V by 3 bases; bases with no gene match: 12. The CDR3 loop spans 19 amino acids. The CDR3 nucleotides are TGTGCCAGCAGTGATTTTTATATAACTAGCGGGGGGGCGACAGATACGCAGTATTTT. Its protein is CASSDFYITSGGATDTQYF.

The chain employs TRBV28 and TRBJ1-4; TRBD1 aligns across 7 bases. V trimming: 6 bases; J trimming: 7 bases; junction bases outside the gene matches: 2. Germline CDR1 is MDHEN and CDR2 is SYDVKM. The CDR3 loop spans 12 amino acids. The CDR3 region has the DNA TGTGCCAGCAGAGGGACAGCTGAAAAACTGTTTTTT. Translation: CASRGTAEKLFF.

The CDR3: CASSDGGVVKQFF. CDR3 bases: TGTGCCAGCAGTGACGGGGGAGTGGTGAAGCAGTTCTTC. The gene calls are TRBV6-1 and TRBJ2-1, with TRBD2 as a possible D gene (6 bases). Trimming left V 3 bases short and J 11 bases short, with 14 bases between. The CDR3 loop spans 13 amino acids. Germline lookup yields CDR1 MNHNS and CDR2 SASEGT.

This clone was seen more than once but under ten times. The chain is built from TRBV6-5 and TRBJ1-5; no firm D call. Trimming cost V 0 bases and J 5 bases, with 11 bases left between them. The CDR3 sequence is 15 residues long. Germline CDR1 reads MNHEY; CDR2 reads SVGAGI. The CDR3 bases are TGTGCCAGCAGTTACTCGAGGCCCCGCGATCAGCCCCAGCATTTT. Translating gives CASSYSRPRDQPQHF.

The CDR3 DNA sequence: TGTGCCAGCAGCTTAGGCCCTAGAGGGGAGCTGTTTTTT. This gives the protein CASSLGPRGELFF. This chain joins TRBV7-6 and TRBJ2-2, with D unresolved. CDR1 is SGHVS, CDR2 FNYEAQ, per germline. The CDR3 is made up of 13 amino acids. V gave up 1 base and J gave up 8 bases, with 8 bases separating them.

V is TRBV14 and J is TRBJ2-2; 8 bases match TRBD1. V lost 1 base and J lost 4; bases outside the gene matches: 8. The germline CDR1 and CDR2 sequences are SGHDN and FVKESK. This CDR3 comprises 17 residues. CDR3 amino acids: CASSQVRGTGSTGELFF. The CDR3 nucleotides are TGTGCCAGCAGCCAAGTTCGTGGGACAGGAAGCACCGGGGAGCTGTTTTTT.

V is TRBV28 and J is TRBJ1-1, with D maybe TRBD1 (5 bases). CDR1 is MDHEN and CDR2 is SYDVKM in the germline V gene. The CDR3 is 15 residues long. V gave up 2 bases and J gave up 2 bases, with 12 bases separating them. The CDR3 sequence: CASSLRWRDNTEAFF. The CDR3 DNA follows: TGTGCCAGCAGTTTACGATGGAGGGACAACACTGAAGCTTTCTTT.